This T cell receptor beta chain was profiled in a study of T cell responses to AZD1222 COVID-19 vaccine. Germline V lookup: CDR1 MNHEY, CDR2 SVGAGI. CDR3 length: 14 amino acids. The ends were cut back, 6 bases at V and 0 bases at J, with 9 bases in the middle. Turning to this clone: Antigen unknown.

TCRdb keeps only in-frame clones here, not all; method: immunoSEQ multiplex PCR. This sample has roughly 180,000 clones, with 75% to 90% found just once. Points from the study as a whole: Among vaccine-associated CD4 TCRs, coverage spanned spike, with dominance at 160-218 and 743-854.

Sequencing was performed on peripheral blood, taken on day 0 of AZD1222 vaccination. The chain links TRBV6-5 to TRBJ2-1; no clear D gene. The receptor was isolated from an adult in good health. The CDR3 sequence: CASRLDISYNEQFF. The CDR3 nucleotides read TGTGCCAGCAGGCTTGACATCTCCTACAATGAGCAGTTCTTC.